This T cell receptor (beta chain) came from a study of tumor and adjacent non-tumor tissue in lung cancer. Across the whole study: The patients, around 9 men and 5 women, were about 31 to 80 with stage I to III disease. Each sample yielded approximately 4 million productive TCRbeta reads on average.

Study-level points and caveats: Tumor tissue had significantly higher TCR diversity than normal lung. Normal lung showed higher cumulative top 100 clone frequency than tumor.

This clonotype rates as medium-sized. Its specificity is unknown. The library came from three nested PCR rounds adapted from ARM-PCR protocols. In TCRdb, the multiplex PCR reads were re-called with MiXCR into one record per CDR3 protein. The sample carries about 93,000 distinct CDR3 sequences, around three fifths recorded once. The template was RNA from unsorted bulk tissue. Trimming pared 4 bases from V and 12 bases from J, leaving 19 bases between. This CDR3 is 13 amino acids long. Germline values: CDR1 SGHAT, CDR2 FQDESV (reference sequence). The clonotype originates from a man aged 65 to 79 with non-small cell lung cancer. The J gene is TRBJ2-7, the V gene TRBV11-1; no clear D gene. Sequencing was performed on lung tumor tissue. The CDR3 loop reads CASSYSKVGFSYF. In DNA, the CDR3 is TGTGCCAGCAGCTACTCCAAAGTGGGGTTTTCGTACTTC.